These T cell receptor beta chains were read from a single sample in a study of blood T cell repertoires in COVID-19. TCRdb's copy holds only in-frame clones and misses some; the assay was immunoSEQ multiplex PCR. The table records hundreds of thousands of clones, under 90% of them present only once. The source material was PBMCs or T cells enriched from blood (not recorded which). All receptors derive from a man aged 35 to 55 who had recovered from COVID-19. Each CDR3 is given with its conserved first and last residue. The order of the fields is V gene, J gene, clone size, D gene, CDR3 protein, CDR3 DNA. The D gene is left open where the match is weak. For some rows the clone size is stated as once, few or many, or as a class when expanded; others skip it.

V gene: TRBV28
J gene: TRBJ2-1
clone size: NA
D gene: TRBD2
CDR3 protein: CASSLRLAGDRNEQFF
CDR3 DNA: TGTGCCAGCAGTTTAAGGCTAGCGGGAGATAGGAATGAGCAGTTCTTC

V gene: TRBV7-2
J gene: TRBJ2-7
clone size: NA
D gene: NA
CDR3 protein: CASSPIQGLDEQYF
CDR3 DNA: TGTGCCAGCAGCCCAATACAGGGATTGGACGAGCAGTACTTC

V gene: TRBV19
J gene: TRBJ1-2
clone size: NA
D gene: TRBD1
CDR3 protein: CASSTPRDRGLINYGYTF
CDR3 DNA: TGTGCCAGTAGTACTCCCCGGGACAGGGGGTTAATTAACTATGGCTACACCTTC

V gene: TRBV7-9
J gene: TRBJ2-1
clone size: NA
D gene: TRBD2
CDR3 protein: CASGLTQGAGPQEVF
CDR3 DNA: TGTGCCAGCGGTCTTACCCAGGGAGCGGGACCCCAAGAGGTCTTC

V gene: TRBV15
J gene: TRBJ2-7
clone size: NA
D gene: NA
CDR3 protein: CATSRGAQSNPYEQYF
CDR3 DNA: TGTGCCACCAGCAGAGGGGCCCAATCGAACCCCTACGAGCAGTACTTC

V gene: TRBV28
J gene: TRBJ1-5
clone size: NA
D gene: NA
CDR3 protein: CASSLYPTAGRPNQPQHF
CDR3 DNA: TGTGCCAGCAGTTTATATCCAACAGCAGGGCGCCCAAATCAGCCCCAGCATTTT

V gene: TRBV27
J gene: TRBJ2-1
clone size: NA
D gene: NA
CDR3 protein: CASTPSSTGSSYNEQFF
CDR3 DNA: TGTGCCAGCACCCCTTCGTCTACAGGGAGCTCCTACAATGAGCAGTTCTTC

V gene: TRBV7-2
J gene: TRBJ2-7
clone size: NA
D gene: TRBD2
CDR3 protein: CASSLVLAGKAYEQYF
CDR3 DNA: TGTGCCAGCAGCTTAGTTCTAGCGGGCAAAGCCTACGAGCAGTACTTC

V gene: TRBV2
J gene: TRBJ1-3
clone size: NA
D gene: TRBD1
CDR3 protein: CASRDRALGNTIYF
CDR3 DNA: TGTGCCAGCCGGGACAGGGCATTGGGAAACACCATATATTTT

V gene: TRBV7-9
J gene: TRBJ2-1
clone size: NA
D gene: TRBD2
CDR3 protein: CASGLAAYNEQFF
CDR3 DNA: TGTGCCAGCGGACTAGCGGCCTACAATGAGCAGTTCTTC

V gene: TRBV2
J gene: TRBJ2-7
clone size: NA
D gene: NA
CDR3 protein: CASSRDRAYEQYF
CDR3 DNA: TGTGCCAGCAGTCGGGATCGCGCCTACGAGCAGTACTTC

V gene: TRBV9
J gene: TRBJ2-7
clone size: NA
D gene: NA
CDR3 protein: CASSDRASYEQYF
CDR3 DNA: TGTGCCAGCAGCGACAGGGCATCCTACGAGCAGTACTTC

V gene: TRBV21-1
J gene: TRBJ1-1
clone size: NA
D gene: NA
CDR3 protein: CASSRDRADTEAFF
CDR3 DNA: TGTGCCAGCAGCAGGGACAGGGCGGACACTGAAGCTTTCTTT

V gene: TRBV6-5
J gene: TRBJ1-5
clone size: NA
D gene: NA
CDR3 protein: CASSQGAGNQPQHF
CDR3 DNA: TGTGCCAGCAGCCAGGGAGCGGGAAATCAGCCCCAGCATTTT

V gene: TRBV12-5
J gene: TRBJ2-5
clone size: NA
D gene: NA
CDR3 protein: CASVQGQAVQETQYF
CDR3 DNA: TGTGCTAGTGTTCAGGGGCAGGCGGTACAAGAGACCCAGTACTTC

V gene: TRBV19
J gene: TRBJ1-1
clone size: NA
D gene: NA
CDR3 protein: CASSKGTRTEAFF
CDR3 DNA: TGTGCCAGTAGTAAAGGGACTCGGACTGAAGCTTTCTTT

V gene: TRBV13
J gene: TRBJ2-7
clone size: once
D gene: TRBD1
CDR3 protein: CASSLRQGSYEQYF
CDR3 DNA: TGTGCCAGCAGCTTAAGACAGGGGTCCTACGAGCAGTACTTC

V gene: TRBV7-2
J gene: TRBJ1-1
clone size: NA
D gene: NA
CDR3 protein: CASSLAWSNTEAFF
CDR3 DNA: TGTGCCAGCAGCTTAGCGTGGAGTAACACTGAAGCTTTCTTT

V gene: TRBV9
J gene: TRBJ1-4
clone size: NA
D gene: TRBD1
CDR3 protein: CASSVGQGGNEKLFF
CDR3 DNA: TGTGCCAGCAGCGTAGGACAGGGGGGTAATGAAAAACTGTTTTTT

V gene: TRBV28
J gene: TRBJ1-1
clone size: NA
D gene: NA
CDR3 protein: CASSFMDRENTEAFF
CDR3 DNA: TGTGCCAGCAGTTTCATGGACAGAGAGAACACTGAAGCTTTCTTT

V gene: TRBV3-1/TRBV3-2
J gene: TRBJ2-1
clone size: NA
D gene: TRBD2
CDR3 protein: CASSQDPSGGYNEQFF
CDR3 DNA: TGTGCCAGCAGCCAAGACCCTAGCGGGGGTTACAATGAGCAGTTCTTC